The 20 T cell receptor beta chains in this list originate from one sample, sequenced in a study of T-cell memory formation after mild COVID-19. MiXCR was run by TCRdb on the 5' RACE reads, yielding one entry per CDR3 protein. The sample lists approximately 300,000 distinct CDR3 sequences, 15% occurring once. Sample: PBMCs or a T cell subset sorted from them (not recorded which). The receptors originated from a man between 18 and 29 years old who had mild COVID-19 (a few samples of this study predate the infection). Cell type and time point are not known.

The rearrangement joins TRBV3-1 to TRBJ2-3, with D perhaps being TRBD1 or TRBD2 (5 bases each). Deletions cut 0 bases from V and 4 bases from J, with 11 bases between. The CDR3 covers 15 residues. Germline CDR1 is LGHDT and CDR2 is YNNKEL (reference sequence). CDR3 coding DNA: TGTGCCAGCAGCCAAGAATATCAGGGACCAGATACGCAGTATTTT. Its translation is CASSQEYQGPDTQYF.

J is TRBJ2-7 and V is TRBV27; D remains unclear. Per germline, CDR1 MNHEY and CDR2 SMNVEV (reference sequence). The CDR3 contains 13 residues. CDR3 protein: CDSSHGPSDEQYV. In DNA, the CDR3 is TGTGACAGCAGTCACGGGCCATCCGACGAGCAGTACGTC.

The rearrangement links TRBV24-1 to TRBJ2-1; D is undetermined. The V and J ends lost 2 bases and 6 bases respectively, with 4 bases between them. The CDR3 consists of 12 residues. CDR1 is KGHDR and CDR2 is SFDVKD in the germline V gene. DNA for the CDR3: TGTGCCACCAGTGATTCGGGCAATGAGCAGTTCTTC. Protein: CATSDSGNEQFF.

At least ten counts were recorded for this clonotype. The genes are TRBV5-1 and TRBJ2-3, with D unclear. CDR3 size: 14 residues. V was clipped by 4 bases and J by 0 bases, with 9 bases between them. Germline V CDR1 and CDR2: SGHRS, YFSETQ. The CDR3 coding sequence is TGCGCCAGCAGCCTACAGACTAGCACAGATACGCAGTATTTT. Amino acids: CASSLQTSTDTQYF.

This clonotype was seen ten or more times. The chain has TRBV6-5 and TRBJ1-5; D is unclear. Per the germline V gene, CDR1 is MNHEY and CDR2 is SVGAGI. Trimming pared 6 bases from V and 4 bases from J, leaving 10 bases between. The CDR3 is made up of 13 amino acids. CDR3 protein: CASRLAGNQPQHF. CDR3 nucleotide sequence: TGTGCCAGCAGACTAGCGGGGAATCAGCCCCAGCATTTT.

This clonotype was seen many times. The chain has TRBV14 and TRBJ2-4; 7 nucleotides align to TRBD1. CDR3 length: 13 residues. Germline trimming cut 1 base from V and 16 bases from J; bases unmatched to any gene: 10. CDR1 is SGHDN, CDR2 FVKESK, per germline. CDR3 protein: CASSQGQGTLGYF. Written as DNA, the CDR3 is TGTGCCAGCAGCCAAGGACAGGGCACCCTCGGATACTTC.

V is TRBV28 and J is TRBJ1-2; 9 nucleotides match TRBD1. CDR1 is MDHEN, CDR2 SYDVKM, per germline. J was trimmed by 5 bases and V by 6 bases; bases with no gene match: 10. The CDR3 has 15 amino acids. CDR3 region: CASRDSGQGFYGYTF. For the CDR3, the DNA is TGTGCCAGCAGAGATTCGGGACAGGGTTTTTATGGCTACACCTTC.

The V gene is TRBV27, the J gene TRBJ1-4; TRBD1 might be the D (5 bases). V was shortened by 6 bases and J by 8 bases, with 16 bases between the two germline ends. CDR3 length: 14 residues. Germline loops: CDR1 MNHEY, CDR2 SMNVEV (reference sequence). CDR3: CASSPGRIGEKLFF. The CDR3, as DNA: TGTGCCAGCAGCCCGGGGCGGATTGGGGAAAAACTGTTTTTT. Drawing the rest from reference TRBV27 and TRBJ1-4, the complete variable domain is EAQVTQNPRYLITVTGKKLTVTCSQNMNHEYMSWYRQDPGLGLRQIYYSMNVEVTDKGDVPEGYKVSRKEKRNFPLILESPSPNQTSLYFCASSPGRIGEKLFFGSGTQLSVL.

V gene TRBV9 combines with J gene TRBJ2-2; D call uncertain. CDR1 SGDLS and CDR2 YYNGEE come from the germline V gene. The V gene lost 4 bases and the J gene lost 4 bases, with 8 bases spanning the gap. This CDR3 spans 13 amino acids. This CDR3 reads CASSPYVTGELFF. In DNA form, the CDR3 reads TGTGCCAGCAGCCCCTACGTCACCGGGGAGCTGTTTTTT. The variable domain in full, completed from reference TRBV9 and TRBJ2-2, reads DSGVTQTPKHLITATGQRVTLRCSPRSGDLSVYWYQQSLDQGLQFLIQYYNGEERAKGNILERFSAQQFPDLHSELNLSSLELGDSALYFCASSPYVTGELFFGEGSRLTVL.

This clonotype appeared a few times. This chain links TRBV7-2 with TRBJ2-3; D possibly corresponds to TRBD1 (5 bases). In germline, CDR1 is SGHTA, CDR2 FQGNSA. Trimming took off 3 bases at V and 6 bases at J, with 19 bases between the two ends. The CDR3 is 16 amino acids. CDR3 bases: TGTGCCAGCAGCTTTAGGCAGGGCGGTTTCGGGGATACGCAGTATTTT. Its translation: CASSFRQGGFGDTQYF.

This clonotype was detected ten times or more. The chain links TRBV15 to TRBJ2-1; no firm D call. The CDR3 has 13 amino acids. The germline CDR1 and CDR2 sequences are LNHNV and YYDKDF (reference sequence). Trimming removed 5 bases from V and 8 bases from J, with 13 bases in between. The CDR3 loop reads CATSPEQYHEQFF. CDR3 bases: TGTGCCACCAGCCCCGAACAATATCATGAGCAGTTCTTC.

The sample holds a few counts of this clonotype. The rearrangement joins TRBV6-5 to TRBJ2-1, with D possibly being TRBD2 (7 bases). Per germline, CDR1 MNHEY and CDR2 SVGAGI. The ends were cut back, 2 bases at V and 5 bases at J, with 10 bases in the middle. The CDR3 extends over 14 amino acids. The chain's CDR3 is CASSYGGANNEQFF. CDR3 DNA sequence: TGTGCCAGCAGTTACGGGGGGGCTAACAATGAGCAGTTCTTC.

The CDR3 DNA follows: TGTGCCAGCAGCCAAGGGGACAGGGCAGAGACCCAGTACTTC. Translating it yields CASSQGDRAETQYF. The chain joins TRBV7-3 to TRBJ2-5; the match to TRBD1 covers 9 bases. CDR3 size: 14 residues. The germline gives CDR1 SGHTA, CDR2 FQGTGA. V shed 5 bases and J 4 bases; nucleotides not matched to a gene: 5.

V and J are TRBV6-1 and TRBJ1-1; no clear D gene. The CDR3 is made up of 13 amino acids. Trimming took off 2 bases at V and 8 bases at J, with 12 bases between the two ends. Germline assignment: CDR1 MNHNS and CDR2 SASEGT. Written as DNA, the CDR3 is TGTGCCAGCAGTGAAATAGGTGGCGGGGAAGCTTTCTTT. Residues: CASSEIGGGEAFF.

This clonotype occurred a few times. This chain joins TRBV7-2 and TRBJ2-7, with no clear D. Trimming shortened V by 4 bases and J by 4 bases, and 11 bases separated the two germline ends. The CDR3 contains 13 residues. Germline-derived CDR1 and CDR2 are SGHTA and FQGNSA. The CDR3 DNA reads TGTGCCAGCAGCTCGACGTTGGGGTACGAGCAGTACGTC. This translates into CASSSTLGYEQYV.

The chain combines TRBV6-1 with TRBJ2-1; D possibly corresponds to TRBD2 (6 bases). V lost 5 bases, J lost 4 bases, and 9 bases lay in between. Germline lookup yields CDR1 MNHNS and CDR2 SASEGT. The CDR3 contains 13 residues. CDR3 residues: CASSMTRYNEQFF. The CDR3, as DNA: TGTGCCAGCAGTATGACTAGGTACAATGAGCAGTTCTTC.

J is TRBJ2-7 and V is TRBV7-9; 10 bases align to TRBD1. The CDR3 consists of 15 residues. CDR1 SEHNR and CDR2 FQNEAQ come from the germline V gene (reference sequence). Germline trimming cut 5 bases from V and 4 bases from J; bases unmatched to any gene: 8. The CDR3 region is CASSAGTGEKYEQYV. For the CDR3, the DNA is TGTGCCAGCAGCGCGGGGACAGGGGAAAAATACGAGCAGTACGTC.

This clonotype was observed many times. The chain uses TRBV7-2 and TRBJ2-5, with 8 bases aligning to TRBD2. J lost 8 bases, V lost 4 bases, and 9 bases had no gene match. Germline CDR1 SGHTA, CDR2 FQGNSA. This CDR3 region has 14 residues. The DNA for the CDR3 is TGTGCCAGCAGCTACGAGCGGGGGCCTGGAACCCAGTACTTC. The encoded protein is CASSYERGPGTQYF. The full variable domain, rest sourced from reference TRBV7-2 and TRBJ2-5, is GAGVSQSPSNKVTEKGKDVELRCDPISGHTALYWYRQSLGQGLEFLIYFQGNSAPDKSGLPSDRFSAERTGGSVSTLTIQRTQQEDSAVYLCASSYERGPGTQYFGPGTRLLVL.

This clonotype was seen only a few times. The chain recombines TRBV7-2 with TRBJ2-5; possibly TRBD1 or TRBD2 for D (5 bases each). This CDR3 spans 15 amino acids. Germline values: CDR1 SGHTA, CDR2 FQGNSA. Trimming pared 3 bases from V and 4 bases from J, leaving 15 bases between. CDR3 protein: CASSLHGTQRETQYF. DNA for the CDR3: TGTGCCAGCAGCTTGCACGGGACCCAAAGAGAGACCCAGTACTTC.

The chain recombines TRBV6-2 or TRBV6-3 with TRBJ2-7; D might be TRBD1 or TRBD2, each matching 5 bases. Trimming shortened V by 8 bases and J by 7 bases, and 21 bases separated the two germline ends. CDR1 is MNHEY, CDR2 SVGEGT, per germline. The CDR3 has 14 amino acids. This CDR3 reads CASSPRGSPNEQYF. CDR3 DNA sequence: TGTGCCAGCTCACCGAGGGGCAGTCCTAATGAGCAGTACTTC.